What follows are 17 T cell receptor beta chains derived from one specimen sequenced in a study of blood T cells in healthy people across ages. The use of a sample-barcoded 5' primer and a J-beta primer mix characterized a second PCR of roughly 7 to 11 cycles. TCRdb re-analysed the 5' RACE reads in MiXCR, keeping a single row per CDR3 protein. Of fewer than 900,000 distinct CDR3 sequences listed, approximately 50% are singletons. Sequencing was carried out using blood. These receptors came from a woman aged 60-75 years in good health.

The genes are TRBV28 and TRBJ1-2; TRBD1 matches at 11 bases. The V and J ends lost 6 bases and 4 bases, in that order; junction bases with no gene match: 10. The germline CDR1 and CDR2 sequences are MDHEN and SYDVKM. This CDR3 contains 16 residues. CDR3 region: CASSPPGQGAGYGYTF. DNA of the CDR3: TGTGCCAGCAGCCCTCCCGGACAGGGGGCCGGCTATGGCTACACCTTC.

This sequence joins TRBV20-1 and TRBJ1-2; 8 bases agree with TRBD1. Unmatched junction bases numbered 3, after V lost 2 bases and J lost 4 bases. CDR1 and CDR2 from the germline V gene are DFQATT and SNEGSKA (reference sequence). The CDR3 totals 13 residues. CDR3 amino acids: CSARPTGAYGYTF. DNA of the CDR3: TGCAGTGCTAGACCGACAGGGGCCTATGGCTACACCTTC.

This clonotype was detected many times. The V and J genes are TRBV7-9 and TRBJ2-7; D remains ambiguous. The CDR3 consists of 12 residues. V was shortened by 5 bases and J by 3 bases, with 8 bases between the two germline ends. Germline CDR1 reads SEHNR; CDR2 reads FQNEAQ (reference sequence). The CDR3 DNA follows: TGTGCCAGCAGCCTGGTGGACTACGAGCAGTACTTC. Its translation is CASSLVDYEQYF.

This clonotype was picked up many times. The chain carries TRBV7-2 and TRBJ2-7; 13 nucleotides match TRBD2. This CDR3 comprises 20 residues. J lost 5 bases, V lost 0 bases, and 16 bases had no gene match. Germline CDR1 and CDR2: SGHTA and FQGNSA. CDR3 region: CASSLAYLSPTSGRAHEQYF. DNA for the CDR3: TGTGCCAGCAGCTTAGCCTACCTTTCACCTACTAGCGGGAGGGCCCACGAGCAGTACTTC. The variable domain in full, completed from reference TRBV7-2 and TRBJ2-7, reads GAGVSQSPSNKVTEKGKDVELRCDPISGHTALYWYRQSLGQGLEFLIYFQGNSAPDKSGLPSDRFSAERTGGSVSTLTIQRTQQEDSAVYLCASSLAYLSPTSGRAHEQYFGPGTRLTVT.

V and J are TRBV27 and TRBJ2-7; D is undetermined. CDR1 and CDR2 (germline): MNHEY, SMNVEV (reference sequence). V was pared by 2 bases and J by 0 bases, with 11 bases between. There are 15 residues in the CDR3. Here the CDR3 reads CASSLNPDLSYEQYF. DNA for the CDR3: TGTGCCAGCAGTTTAAATCCAGACCTCTCCTACGAGCAGTACTTC.

The gene calls are TRBV7-9 and TRBJ2-2; 7 nucleotides align to TRBD1. The CDR3 is 16 residues long. Germline CDR1 is SEHNR and CDR2 is FQNEAQ (reference sequence). V was clipped by 3 bases and J by 4 bases; unmatched bases: 8. CDR3 sequence: CASSFRVTGPTGELFF. DNA of the CDR3: TGTGCCAGCAGCTTCCGGGTGACAGGGCCCACCGGGGAGCTGTTTTTT. The variable domain in full, completed from reference TRBV7-9 and TRBJ2-2, reads DTGVSQNPRHKITKRGQNVTFRCDPISEHNRLYWYRQTLGQGPEFLTYFQNEAQLEKSRLLSDRFSAERPKGSFSTLEIQRTEQGDSAMYLCASSFRVTGPTGELFFGEGSRLTVL.

This clonotype was seen only a few times. The CDR3 protein is CASSPQGQGNYGYTF. The CDR3 nucleotides are TGCGCCAGCAGCCCCCAGGGACAGGGGAACTATGGCTACACCTTC. The chain joins TRBV5-1 to TRBJ1-2; 10 positions match TRBD1. Germline V gives CDR1 SGHRS, CDR2 YFSETQ. With V trimmed by 4 bases and J by 2 bases, 5 bases remained unmatched. This CDR3 spans 15 amino acids. Looking up the rest from reference TRBV5-1 and TRBJ1-2 gives the full variable domain: KAGVTQTPRYLIKTRGQQVTLSCSPISGHRSVSWYQQTPGQGLQFLFEYFSETQRNKGNFPGRFSGRQFSNSRSEMNVSTLELGDSALYLCASSPQGQGNYGYTFGSGTRLTVV.

This clonotype was detected only a few times. The chain joins TRBV19 to TRBJ2-1, with no clear D. V was trimmed by 7 bases and J by 4 bases, leaving 20 bases between them. This CDR3 spans 16 amino acids. Per germline, CDR1 LNHDA and CDR2 SQIVND (reference sequence). The DNA of the CDR3 is TGTGCCAGTAATCCTTCCCCGTGGGAATTGTACAATGAGCAGTTCTTC. Its translation is CASNPSPWELYNEQFF.

This chain connects TRBV5-8 to TRBJ2-1, with D perhaps TRBD1 or TRBD2 (6 bases each). The V gene lost 4 bases and the J gene lost 3 bases, with 14 bases spanning the gap. Germline V gives CDR1 SGHTS, CDR2 YDEGEE. The CDR3 has 15 residues. The CDR3 coding sequence is TGTGCCAGCAGCCCTATGGGGGGCTACTACAATGAGCAGTTCTTC. The encoded protein is CASSPMGGYYNEQFF.

The chain employs TRBV7-2 and TRBJ2-7; the D is unclear. The germline V gene encodes CDR1 SGHTA and CDR2 FQGNSA. The V end lost 0 bases, the J end lost 3 bases, and 6 bases lay between the germline ends. The CDR3 has 13 amino acids. The DNA of the CDR3 is TGTGCCAGCAGCTTAGCTTCAGTCTACGAGCAGTACTTC. This codes for CASSLASVYEQYF.

In its sample, this clonotype was seen a few times. It may be a read error: a sequence one base away is much more abundant. The chain links TRBV6-2 or TRBV6-3 to TRBJ2-5; the match to TRBD1 covers 8 bases. In germline, CDR1 is MNHEY, CDR2 SVGEGT. V dropped 5 bases and J dropped 6; count of bases not matched to a gene: 2. CDR3 length: 12 residues. In nucleotides, the CDR3 is TGTGCCAGCAGTGACAGGGGACAGACCCAGTACTTC. It yields the protein CASSDRGQTQYF.

This chain connects TRBV20-1 to TRBJ2-5; possibly TRBD1 or TRBD2 for D (6 bases each). CDR1 is DFQATT, CDR2 SNEGSKA, per germline (reference sequence). This CDR3 contains 13 residues. Trimming left V 4 bases short and J 5 bases short, with 14 bases between. The CDR3, as DNA: TGCAGTGCTAAGCTAACAGGGAGGGAGACCCAGTACTTC. Translated, it gives CSAKLTGRETQYF.

CDR3: CASSLPPRDTQYF. The CDR3 DNA sequence: TGTGCCAGCAGTTTACCCCCTAGAGATACGCAGTATTTT. The V call is TRBV28, the J call TRBJ2-3; no reliable D call. Per germline, CDR1 MDHEN and CDR2 SYDVKM. The CDR3 is 13 amino acids. Trimming removed 2 bases from V and 5 bases from J, with 8 bases in between.

The table lists this clonotype with a few counts. J is TRBJ2-5 and V is TRBV12-3 or TRBV12-4, with 9 bases aligning to TRBD1. The assigned J gene may be wrong: the sequence end matches TRBJ2-7 better. The CDR3 has 14 residues. The CDR3 reads CASSLPGQGVEQYF. CDR3 in DNA: TGTGCCAGCAGTTTGCCGGGACAGGGTGTCGAGCAGTACTTC.

V is TRBV9 and J is TRBJ2-1; 7 bases agree with TRBD1. The CDR3 consists of 18 residues. Looked up from germline, CDR1 is SGDLS and CDR2 is YYNGEE. V lost 0 bases and J lost 0; bases outside the gene matches: 9. CDR3: CASSVASPDRSSYNEQFF. In DNA, the CDR3 is TGTGCCAGCAGCGTAGCTTCTCCGGACAGGAGCTCCTACAATGAGCAGTTCTTC.

The chain uses TRBV29-1 and TRBJ1-4, with D maybe TRBD1 (6 bases). V was pared by 6 bases and J by 8 bases, with 19 bases between. CDR1 and CDR2 (germline): SQVTM, ANQGSEA. The CDR3 totals 14 residues. In nucleotides, the CDR3 is TGCAGCGTGGGGGCCGGGAGGGGCGAGGAAAAACTGTTTTTT. Its protein product is CSVGAGRGEEKLFF.

The V call is TRBV4-3, the J call TRBJ2-5, with 7 positions matching TRBD2. Germline CDR1 is LGHNA and CDR2 is YSLEER. This CDR3 has 18 residues. Trimming took 0 bases from V and 11 from J; bases not matched to a gene: 21. Here the CDR3 DNA reads TGCGCCAGCAGCCAAGAGACTAAGAGCGGGACTCACTACAATGAGCAGTACTTC. Its translation: CASSQETKSGTHYNEQYF.